This T cell receptor (beta chain) was sequenced for a study of cytomegalovirus exposure and HLA in healthy donors. PCR was performed using 60 Vbeta and 13 Jbeta primers. Data came from immunoSEQ multiplex PCR; TCRdb stores just in-frame clones and leaves some out. In the table there are roughly 71,000 clones, 65% to 80% of which are singletons. The germline V gene has CDR1 SGHRS and CDR2 YFSETQ. The CDR3 consists of 15 residues. The V gene end was trimmed by 4 bases and the J gene end by 0 bases; junction bases not matched to a gene: 3. This TCR was recovered from a middle-aged man in good health and CMV-seropositive. Sequencing input: PBMCs. The chain links TRBV5-1 to TRBJ2-1; 8 bases map to TRBD2. The CDR3 spells CASSAGGASYNEQFF. The CDR3 nucleotides are TGCGCCAGCAGCGCCGGGGGGGCCTCCTACAATGAGCAGTTCTTC.